This T cell receptor (beta chain) was retrieved from a study of Graves' ophthalmopathy and Graves' hyperthyroidism. The authors amplified TCR beta CDR3 regions from RNA transcripts. First-round RT-PCR relied on HTBI primers, and a second-round multiplex PCR came next. One entry per CDR3 protein results from TCRdb running MiXCR on the multiplex PCR reads. The sample includes 650,000 to 800,000 distinct CDR3 sequences, just over 40% of them seen just once. This clonotype has ten or more counts. What it binds is unknown. Study-level points and caveats: Using 13 signatures, a model distinguished ophthalmopathy from stable hyperthyroidism, reaching around 88% sensitivity and around 81% specificity. Blood contained most expanded thyroid clonotypes exceeding 0.001 frequency.

The CDR3 is 14 residues long. CDR1 is SNHLY, CDR2 FYNNEI, per germline. The V segment lost 5 bases and the J segment 7 bases; nucleotides outside the gene matches: 6. Diagnosis was based on clinical symptoms, serum thyroxine, TRAb, thyroid ultrasound and orbital computed tomography. The starting material, approximately 10 ml of fresh peripheral blood, provided the PBMCs. The sequenced material came from peripheral blood. The rearrangement links TRBV2 to TRBJ1-4; TRBD1 matches 8 bases. This clonotype originated in an adult man with Graves' ophthalmopathy. The CDR3, as DNA: TGTGCCAGCAGTCGACAGGGGAGACGTGAAAAACTGTTTTTT. This translates into CASSRQGRREKLFF. Together with reference TRBV2 and TRBJ1-4, the CDR3 gives the full variable domain: EPEVTQTPSHQVTQMGQEVILRCVPISNHLYFYWYRQILGQKVEFLVSFYNNEISEKSEIFDDQFSVERPDGSNFTLKIRSTKLEDSAMYFCASSRQGRREKLFFGSGTQLSVL.